This is a list of T cell receptor beta chains from one sample in a study of cytomegalovirus exposure and HLA in healthy donors. Clones were sequenced by immunoSEQ multiplex PCR, and TCRdb holds only the in-frame ones, with some missing. The sample holds 150,000 to 200,000 clones, around 84% seen once. The sample taken for sequencing was PBMCs. All receptors come from a man younger than 35 in good health and CMV-seropositive. CDR3s include the opening cysteine and the closing phenylalanine or tryptophan. D genes are given only for firm matches. Clone size is shown for a subset of rows, as once, few, many or a class of expanded clone.

CDR3 DNA	CDR3 protein	J gene	clone size	V gene	D gene
TGCGCCAGCAGTGAGTCCGTGAACACTGAAGCTTTCTTT	CASSESVNTEAFF	TRBJ1-1	-	TRBV10-2	-
TGTGCCTGGAGTCGGACTAGCTACGAGCAGTACTTC	CAWSRTSYEQYF	TRBJ2-7	-	TRBV30	TRBD2
TGTGCCAGCAGCCAAACGACAGGGTTGACCCAGTACTTC	CASSQTTGLTQYF	TRBJ2-5	-	TRBV14	TRBD1
TGTGCCAGTAGTATATCGGGATCAACCTACGAGCAGTACTTC	CASSISGSTYEQYF	TRBJ2-7	few	TRBV19	-
TGTGCCAGCAGTGGGACAGGGGCTGGGACAGATACGCAGTATTTT	CASSGTGAGTDTQYF	TRBJ2-3	-	TRBV6-4	TRBD1
TGTGCCAGCAGCCAAGAGGTCCCTTTTAGCTCCTACGAGCAGTACTTC	CASSQEVPFSSYEQYF	TRBJ2-7	few	TRBV4-2	-
TGTGCCAGCAGTCCCCCGGGGTTCCAGCCCCAGCATTTT	CASSPPGFQPQHF	TRBJ1-5	-	TRBV28	-
TGCGCCAGCAGCCAAGAAGTTAGCGGGAAACCAACCTACAATGAGCAGTTCTTC	CASSQEVSGKPTYNEQFF	TRBJ2-1	many	TRBV4-1	TRBD2
TGTGCCAGCAGCTCCCGGACAGGGGCCGGGGAGCTGTTTTTT	CASSSRTGAGELFF	TRBJ2-2	-	TRBV9	TRBD1
TGTGCCAGCTCACCACCTGGTGGTCCTCGGGGGGAGCAGTACTTC	CASSPPGGPRGEQYF	TRBJ2-7	once	TRBV18	-
TGTGCCAGCAGCTCGGGACAGGGGTCCTACGAGCAGTACTTC	CASSSGQGSYEQYF	TRBJ2-7	-	TRBV7-9	TRBD1
TGTGCCAGCAGTGAATTTAGCGCGAACACCGGGGAGCTGTTTTTT	CASSEFSANTGELFF	TRBJ2-2	-	TRBV6-1	-
TGTGCCAGTAGTATTCCCACGTCCCGGGACAGGTTGGGGCCAAATCAGCCCCAGCATTTT	CASSIPTSRDRLGPNQPQHF	TRBJ1-5	-	TRBV19	TRBD1
TGTGCCAGCAGCTTAGGCGGGGGACCCTACGAGCAGTACTTC	CASSLGGGPYEQYF	TRBJ2-7	-	TRBV7-3	TRBD2
TGTGCCAGCAGTTCCTCCGGGACTAGCATGAATGAGCAGTTCTTC	CASSSSGTSMNEQFF	TRBJ2-1	-	TRBV6-5	TRBD2
TGCGCCAGCAGCCAGGGACTCACCACAGATACGCAGTATTTT	CASSQGLTTDTQYF	TRBJ2-3	-	TRBV4-3	-
TGCGCCAGCAGCCAAGGGGAGGAGTTCGATACGCAGTATTTT	CASSQGEEFDTQYF	TRBJ2-3	-	TRBV4-3	-
TGTGCCAGCAGCGTAGAGGGACTACCCTACAATGAGCAGTTCTTC	CASSVEGLPYNEQFF	TRBJ2-1	-	TRBV9	TRBD2
TGTGCCAGCAGGGGACTTGGTTACGAGCAGTACTTC	CASRGLGYEQYF	TRBJ2-7	-	TRBV6-6	-
TGTGCCAGCAGCGTAGCGGCTAGCCCCGGGGAGCTGTTTTTT	CASSVAASPGELFF	TRBJ2-2	few	TRBV9	-
TGCGCCAGCAGCTTGGAGGGGGTGGAGACCCAGTACTTC	CASSLEGVETQYF	TRBJ2-5	-	TRBV5-1	-
TGCAGCGTTGAAGCGGGGGGTCCCCCCTTCTACGAGCAGTACTTC	CSVEAGGPPFYEQYF	TRBJ2-7	-	TRBV29-1	TRBD2
TGTGCCAGCAGTCCCCGGGACACCTACACCGGGGAGCTGTTTTTT	CASSPRDTYTGELFF	TRBJ2-2	-	TRBV6-5	-
TGCGCCAGCAGCTCCCTCGGGACAGGGTTCGATGGCTACACCTTC	CASSSLGTGFDGYTF	TRBJ1-2	-	TRBV5-1	TRBD1